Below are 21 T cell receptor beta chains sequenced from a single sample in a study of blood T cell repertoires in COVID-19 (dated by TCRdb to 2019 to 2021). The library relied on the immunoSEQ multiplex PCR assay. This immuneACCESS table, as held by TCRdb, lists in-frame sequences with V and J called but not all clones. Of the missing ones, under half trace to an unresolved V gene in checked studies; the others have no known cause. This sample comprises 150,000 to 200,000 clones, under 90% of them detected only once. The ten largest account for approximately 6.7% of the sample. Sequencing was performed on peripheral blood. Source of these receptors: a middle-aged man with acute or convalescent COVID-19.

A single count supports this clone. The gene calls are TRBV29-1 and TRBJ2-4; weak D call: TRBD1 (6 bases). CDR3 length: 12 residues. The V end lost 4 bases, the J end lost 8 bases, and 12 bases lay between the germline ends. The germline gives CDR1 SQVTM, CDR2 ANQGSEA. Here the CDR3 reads CSVADSGHIQYF. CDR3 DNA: TGCAGCGTTGCGGACAGTGGTCACATTCAGTACTTC.

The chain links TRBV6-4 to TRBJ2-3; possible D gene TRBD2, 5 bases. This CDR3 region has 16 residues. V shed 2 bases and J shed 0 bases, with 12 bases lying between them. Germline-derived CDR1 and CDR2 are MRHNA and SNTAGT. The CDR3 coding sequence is TGTGCCAGCAGTGACCTGGGCAGCGGTAGCACAGATACGCAGTATTTT. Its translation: CASSDLGSGSTDTQYF.

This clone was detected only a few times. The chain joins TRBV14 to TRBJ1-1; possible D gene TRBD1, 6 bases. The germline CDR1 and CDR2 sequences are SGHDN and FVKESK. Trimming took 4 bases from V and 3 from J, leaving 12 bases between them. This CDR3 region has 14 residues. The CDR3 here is CASSPTGWDTEAFF. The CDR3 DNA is TGTGCCAGCAGCCCAACAGGGTGGGACACTGAAGCTTTCTTT. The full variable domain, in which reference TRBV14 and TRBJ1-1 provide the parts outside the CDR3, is EAGVTQFPSHSVIEKGQTVTLRCDPISGHDNLYWYRRVMGKEIKFLLHFVKESKQDESGMPNNRFLAERTGGTYSTLKVQPAELEDSGVYFCASSPTGWDTEAFFGQGTRLTVV.

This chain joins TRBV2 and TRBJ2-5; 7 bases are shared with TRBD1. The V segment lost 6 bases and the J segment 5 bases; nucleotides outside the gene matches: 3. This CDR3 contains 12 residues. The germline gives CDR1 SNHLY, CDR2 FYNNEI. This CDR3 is CASRTGSETQYF. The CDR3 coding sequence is TGTGCCAGCAGGACAGGGAGTGAGACCCAGTACTTC.

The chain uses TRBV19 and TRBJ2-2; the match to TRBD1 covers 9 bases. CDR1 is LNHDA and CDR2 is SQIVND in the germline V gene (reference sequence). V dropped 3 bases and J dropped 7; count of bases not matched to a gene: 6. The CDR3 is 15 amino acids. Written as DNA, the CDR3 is TGTGCCAGTAGTATTACAGGGGGCGCGGACGGGGAGCTGTTTTTT. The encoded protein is CASSITGGADGELFF. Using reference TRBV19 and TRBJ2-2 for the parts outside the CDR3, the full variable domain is DGGITQSPKYLFRKEGQNVTLSCEQNLNHDAMYWYRQDPGQGLRLIYYSQIVNDFQKGDIAEGYSVSREKKESFPLTVTSAQKNPTAFYLCASSITGGADGELFFGEGSRLTVL.

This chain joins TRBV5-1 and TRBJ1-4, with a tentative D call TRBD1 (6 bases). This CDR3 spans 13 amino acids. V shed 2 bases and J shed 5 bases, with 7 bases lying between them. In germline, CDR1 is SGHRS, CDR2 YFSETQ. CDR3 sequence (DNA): TGCGCCAGCAGCTTTACAGGGAATGAAAAACTGTTTTTT. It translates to CASSFTGNEKLFF.

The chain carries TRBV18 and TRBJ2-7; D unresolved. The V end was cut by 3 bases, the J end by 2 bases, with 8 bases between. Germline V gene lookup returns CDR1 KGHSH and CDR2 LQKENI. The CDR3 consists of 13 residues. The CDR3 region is CASSPQATYEQYF. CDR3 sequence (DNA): TGTGCCAGCTCACCTCAGGCTACCTACGAGCAGTACTTC.

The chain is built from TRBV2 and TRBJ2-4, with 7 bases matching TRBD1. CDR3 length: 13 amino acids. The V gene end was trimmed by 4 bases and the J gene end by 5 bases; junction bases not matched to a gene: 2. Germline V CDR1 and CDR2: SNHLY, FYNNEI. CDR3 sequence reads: CASSGQGENIQYF. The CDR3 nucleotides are TGTGCCAGCAGTGGACAGGGCGAAAACATTCAGTACTTC. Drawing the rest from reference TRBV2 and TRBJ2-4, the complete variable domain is EPEVTQTPSHQVTQMGQEVILRCVPISNHLYFYWYRQILGQKVEFLVSFYNNEISEKSEIFDDQFSVERPDGSNFTLKIRSTKLEDSAMYFCASSGQGENIQYFGAGTRLSVL.

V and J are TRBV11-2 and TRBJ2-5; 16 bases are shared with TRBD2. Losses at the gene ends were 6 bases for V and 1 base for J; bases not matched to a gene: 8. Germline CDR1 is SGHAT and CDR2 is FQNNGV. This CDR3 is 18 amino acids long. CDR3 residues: CASRRSGTSGGVQETQYF. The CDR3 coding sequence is TGTGCCAGCAGGCGCTCCGGGACTAGCGGGGGGGTCCAAGAGACCCAGTACTTC.

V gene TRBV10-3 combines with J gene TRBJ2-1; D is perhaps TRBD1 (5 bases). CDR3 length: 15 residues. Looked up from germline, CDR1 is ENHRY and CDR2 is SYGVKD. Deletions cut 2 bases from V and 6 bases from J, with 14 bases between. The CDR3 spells CAISEERAGSNEQFF. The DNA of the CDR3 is TGTGCCATCAGTGAGGAAAGGGCAGGGTCCAATGAGCAGTTCTTC.

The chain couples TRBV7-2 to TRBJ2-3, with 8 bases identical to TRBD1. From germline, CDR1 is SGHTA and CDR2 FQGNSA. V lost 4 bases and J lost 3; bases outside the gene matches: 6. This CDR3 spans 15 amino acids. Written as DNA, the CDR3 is TGTGCCAGCAGCTCACTCGGACAGGGAACAGATACGCAGTATTTT. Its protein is CASSSLGQGTDTQYF.

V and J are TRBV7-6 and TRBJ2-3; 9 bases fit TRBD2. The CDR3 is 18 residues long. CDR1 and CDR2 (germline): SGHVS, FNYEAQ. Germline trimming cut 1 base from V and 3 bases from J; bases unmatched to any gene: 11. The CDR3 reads CASSLEAGGSLGTDTQYF. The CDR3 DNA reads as TGTGCCAGCAGCTTAGAAGCGGGGGGCTCCCTAGGTACAGATACGCAGTATTTT.

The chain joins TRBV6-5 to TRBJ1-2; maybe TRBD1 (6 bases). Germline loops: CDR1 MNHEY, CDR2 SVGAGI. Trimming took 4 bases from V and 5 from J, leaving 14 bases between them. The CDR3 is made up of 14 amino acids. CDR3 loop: CASSSRTERYGYTF. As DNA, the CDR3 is TGTGCCAGCAGTTCCCGGACAGAAAGATATGGCTACACCTTC.

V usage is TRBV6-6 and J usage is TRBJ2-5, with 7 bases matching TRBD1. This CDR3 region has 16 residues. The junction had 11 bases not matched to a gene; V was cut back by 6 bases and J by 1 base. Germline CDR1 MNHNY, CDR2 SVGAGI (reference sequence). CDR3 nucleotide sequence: TGTGCCAGCAGGTCCCCGGGACAGCTTTTCCAAGAGACCCAGTACTTC. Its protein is CASRSPGQLFQETQYF.

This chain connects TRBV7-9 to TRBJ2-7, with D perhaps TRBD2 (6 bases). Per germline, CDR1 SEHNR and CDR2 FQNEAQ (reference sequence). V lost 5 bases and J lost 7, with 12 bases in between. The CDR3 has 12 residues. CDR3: CASSHGSLEQYF. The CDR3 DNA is TGTGCCAGCAGCCACGGGAGTTTGGAGCAGTACTTC.

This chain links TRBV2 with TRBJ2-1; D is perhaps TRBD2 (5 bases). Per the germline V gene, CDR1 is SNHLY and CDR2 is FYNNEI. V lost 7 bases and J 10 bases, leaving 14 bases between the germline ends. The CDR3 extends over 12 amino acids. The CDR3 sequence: CASMLTRGEQFF. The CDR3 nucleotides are TGTGCCAGCATGCTGACCCGAGGGGAGCAGTTCTTC.

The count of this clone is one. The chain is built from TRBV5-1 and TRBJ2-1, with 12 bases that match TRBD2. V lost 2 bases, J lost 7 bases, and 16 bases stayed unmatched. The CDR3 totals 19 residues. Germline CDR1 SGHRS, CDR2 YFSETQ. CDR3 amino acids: CASSLPTGTSGLRGNEQFF. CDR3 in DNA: TGCGCCAGCAGCTTACCTACCGGGACTAGCGGGCTGCGAGGAAATGAGCAGTTCTTC.

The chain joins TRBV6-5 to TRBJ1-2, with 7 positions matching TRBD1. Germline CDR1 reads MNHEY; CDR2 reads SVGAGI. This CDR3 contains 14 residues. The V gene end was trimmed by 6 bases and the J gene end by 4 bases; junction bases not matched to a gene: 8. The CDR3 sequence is CASSPQGLGYGYTF. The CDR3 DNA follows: TGTGCCAGCAGCCCACAGGGGCTTGGCTATGGCTACACCTTC.

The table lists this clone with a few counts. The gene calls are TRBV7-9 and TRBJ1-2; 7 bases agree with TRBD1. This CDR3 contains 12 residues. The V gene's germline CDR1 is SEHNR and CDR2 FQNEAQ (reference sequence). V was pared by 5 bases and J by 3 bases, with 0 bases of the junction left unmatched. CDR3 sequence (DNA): TGTGCCAGCAGCGGACAGGACTATGGCTACACCTTC. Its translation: CASSGQDYGYTF.

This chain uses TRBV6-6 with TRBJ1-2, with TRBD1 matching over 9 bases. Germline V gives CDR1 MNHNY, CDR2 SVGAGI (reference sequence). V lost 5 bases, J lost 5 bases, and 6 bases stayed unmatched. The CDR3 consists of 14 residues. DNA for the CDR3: TGTGCCAGCAGTCAACCGGGACAGGGATATGGCTACACCTTC. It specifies CASSQPGQGYGYTF.

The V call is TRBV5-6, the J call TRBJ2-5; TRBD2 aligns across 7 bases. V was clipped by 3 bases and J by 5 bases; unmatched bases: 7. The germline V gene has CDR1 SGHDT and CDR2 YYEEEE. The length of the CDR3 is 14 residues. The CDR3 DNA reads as TGTGCCAGCAGCTGGGGACGGGAGGACGAGACCCAGTACTTC. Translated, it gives CASSWGREDETQYF.